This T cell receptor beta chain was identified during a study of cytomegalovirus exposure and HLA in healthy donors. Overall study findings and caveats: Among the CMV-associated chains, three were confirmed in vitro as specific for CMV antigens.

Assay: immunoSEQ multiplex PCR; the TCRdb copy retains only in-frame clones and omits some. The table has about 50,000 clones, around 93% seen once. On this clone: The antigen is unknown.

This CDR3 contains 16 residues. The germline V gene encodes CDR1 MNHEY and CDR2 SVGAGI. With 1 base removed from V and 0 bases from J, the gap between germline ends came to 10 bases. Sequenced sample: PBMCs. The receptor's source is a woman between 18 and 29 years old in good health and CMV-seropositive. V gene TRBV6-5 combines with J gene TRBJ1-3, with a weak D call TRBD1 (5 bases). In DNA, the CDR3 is TGTGCCAGCAGTTACTTTTTCGGGGGCTCTGGAAACACCATATATTTT. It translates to CASSYFFGGSGNTIYF.